The clone carrying this TCR beta chain was found a few times. Per germline, CDR1 SGHRS and CDR2 YFSETQ. V lost 7 bases to trimming and J lost 1 base; unmatched junction nucleotides: 11. The CDR3 consists of 16 residues. The sample originates from a study of blood T cell repertoires in COVID-19. Across the study: Specimens from acute and convalescent COVID-19 originated in the United States, Italy and Spain. PBMCs, B-cell-depleted T cells, or T cells provided the cDNA or gDNA that made up the material.

Methods used by the authors: Estimates of nucleated cell counts were drawn from the amplification of reference gene primers. Assay used: immunoSEQ multiplex PCR; TCRdb lists only in-frame clones, some missing. That table gives V, J and clone size, and the DNA gave D and trimming. The repertoire includes about 55,000 clones, roughly 87% of them detected once, and about 1.8% sits in the top ten. This TCR was sampled from a woman aged 60-70 years with acute or convalescent COVID-19. V usage is TRBV5-1 and J usage is TRBJ2-3; 8 nucleotides agree with TRBD2. The sample taken for sequencing was peripheral blood. CDR3 coding DNA: TGCGCCAGCTTCGCAGGCGGGGGGCCGCGCACAGATACGCAGTATTTT. It yields the protein CASFAGGGPRTDTQYF.